What follows are 20 T cell receptor beta chains derived from one specimen sequenced in a study of shared clonotypes between healthy human individuals. Sequenced by immunoSEQ multiplex PCR; TCRdb stores in-frame clones only, minus some. The sample shows 1.5 million to 2.5 million clones, about 95% of them seen only once. Naivety among CD8 cells was defined by CD45RO negativity and positive CCR7 selection, thereby excluding terminally differentiated effector memory CD45RA+ cells. The sample consisted of naive CD8+ T cells sorted from blood. The source of these receptors is a man in his late teens or twenties in good health.

This clone was detected once. The DNA for the CDR3 is TGTGCCAGCAGCTTAGGGGGGGCGACTAACTATGGCTACACCTTC. Encoded protein: CASSLGGATNYGYTF. The rearrangement links TRBV11-2 to TRBJ1-2; D might be TRBD1 (6 bases). CDR1 and CDR2 (germline): SGHAT, FQNNGV. The length of the CDR3 is 15 residues. V lost 1 base and J lost 0, with 9 bases in between.

The V call is TRBV7-2, the J call TRBJ1-5; D not resolved. V was shortened by 5 bases and J by 1 base, with 6 bases between the two germline ends. The CDR3 has 13 amino acids. CDR1 SGHTA and CDR2 FQGNSA come from the germline V gene. CDR3 coding DNA: TGTGCCAGCAGCCTTCGGAGCAATCAGCCCCAGCATTTT. It translates to CASSLRSNQPQHF.

The chain combines TRBV4-2 with TRBJ2-7; TRBD1 agrees at 8 bases. The V and J ends lost 1 base and 4 bases, in that order; junction bases with no gene match: 6. The CDR3 contains 15 residues. CDR1 is LGHNA, CDR2 YNFKEQ, per germline. CDR3 in amino acids: CASSQVQGAEYEQYF. The CDR3, as DNA: TGTGCCAGCAGCCAAGTTCAGGGGGCTGAGTACGAGCAGTACTTC.

The chain combines TRBV1 with TRBJ2-3. TRBV1 is flagged as a pseudogene. The CDR3 loop spans 18 amino acids. The CDR3 nucleotides read TGCACCAGCAGCCTCAACGACACCCCGGACGGAAGCACAGATACGCAGTATTTT. It is translated as CTSSLNDTPDGSTDTQYF.

The chain couples TRBV9 to TRBJ1-5, with D possibly TRBD1 on 6 matching bases. The CDR3 spans 15 residues. The germline CDR1 and CDR2 sequences are SGDLS and YYNGEE. V lost 3 bases, J lost 9 bases, and 19 bases lay in between. Here the CDR3 DNA reads TGTGCCAGCAGCGCTGAACAGGGAGTGGATTCGCCCCAGCATTTT. Protein product: CASSAEQGVDSPQHF.

This clone was counted a few times. This chain links TRBV27 with TRBJ2-2; 8 bases match TRBD2. This CDR3 region has 16 residues. Germline loops: CDR1 MNHEY, CDR2 SMNVEV (reference sequence). V was pared by 0 bases and J by 8 bases, with 8 bases of the junction left unmatched. This CDR3 is CASSLSLPGGAGELFF. The CDR3 nucleotides are TGTGCCAGCAGTTTATCGCTCCCGGGGGGGGCGGGGGAGCTGTTTTTT.

The V gene is TRBV27, the J gene TRBJ2-7, with 8 bases aligning to TRBD1. CDR1 MNHEY and CDR2 SMNVEV come from the germline V gene (reference sequence). The CDR3 spans 13 residues. With V trimmed by 4 bases and J by 5 bases, 4 bases remained unmatched. CDR3 in amino acids: CASSSRGLDEQYF. The CDR3 DNA follows: TGTGCCAGCAGTTCCAGGGGGCTCGACGAGCAGTACTTC.

The rearrangement uses TRBV7-9 and TRBJ1-1, with no clear D. This CDR3 contains 13 residues. The germline V gene encodes CDR1 SEHNR and CDR2 FQNEAQ (reference sequence). Deletions cut 1 base from V and 6 bases from J, with 9 bases between. The CDR3 is CASSLEEGAEAFF. In DNA, the CDR3 is TGTGCCAGCAGCTTAGAGGAGGGCGCTGAAGCTTTCTTT.

The chain couples TRBV13 to TRBJ1-1, with 7 positions matching TRBD1. The CDR3 consists of 16 residues. The germline V gene encodes CDR1 PRHDT and CDR2 FYEKMQ (reference sequence). Trimming at V came to 4 bases and at J to 1 base, leaving 9 bases not matched to a gene. The DNA for the CDR3 is TGTGCCAGCAGCTCAACAGGGGAAAGCGAGAACACTGAAGCTTTCTTT. Translating gives CASSSTGESENTEAFF. The full variable domain, in which reference TRBV13 and TRBJ1-1 provide the parts outside the CDR3, is AAGVIQSPRHLIKEKRETATLKCYPIPRHDTVYWYQQGPGQDPQFLISFYEKMQSDKGSIPDRFSAQQFSDYHSELNMSSLELGDSALYFCASSSTGESENTEAFFGQGTRLTVV.

V gene TRBV5-6 combines with J gene TRBJ1-6; TRBD1 aligns across 10 bases. CDR1 is SGHDT and CDR2 is YYEEEE in the germline V gene. The CDR3 length is 17 residues. The V segment lost 0 bases and the J segment 4 bases; nucleotides outside the gene matches: 4. CDR3 bases: TGTGCCAGCAGCTTGGGGGGACAGGGGCTATATAATTCACCCCTCCACTTT. It encodes CASSLGGQGLYNSPLHF.

The V gene is TRBV10-1, the J gene TRBJ1-2, with 7 bases fitting TRBD1. The V gene's germline CDR1 is WNHNN and CDR2 SYGVQD (reference sequence). After removal of 5 bases from V and 7 bases from J, the junction contained 7 bases not matched to a gene. This CDR3 region has 13 residues. The CDR3 DNA is TGCGCCAGCAGTTCCGACAGGGAGGGTGGCTACACCTTC. It specifies CASSSDREGGYTF.

The chain has TRBV30 and TRBJ2-7; perhaps TRBD1 as D (6 bases). This CDR3 is built from 11 residues. V dropped 8 bases and J dropped 3 bases, with 11 bases sitting between them. Looked up from germline, CDR1 is GTSNPN and CDR2 is SVGIG (reference sequence). The CDR3 region is CAADSFYEQYF. The CDR3 DNA reads as TGTGCCGCGGACAGTTTCTACGAGCAGTACTTC.

The gene calls are TRBV19 and TRBJ2-1; TRBD2 agrees at 13 bases. The trim removed 3 bases at V and 2 bases at J, leaving 7 bases unmatched. The length of the CDR3 is 18 residues. Germline V gene sequence: CDR1 LNHDA, CDR2 SQIVND (reference sequence). CDR3 amino acids: CASSITGLAGNTYNEQFF. DNA of the CDR3: TGTGCCAGTAGTATCACGGGACTAGCGGGAAACACCTACAATGAGCAGTTCTTC.

Worth noting for this clone: The identical CDR3 is also encoded by other nucleotide sequences in the sample. This sequence joins TRBV5-5 and TRBJ2-7; D possibly uses TRBD1 or TRBD2 (6 bases each). Germline loops: CDR1 SGHKS, CDR2 YYEKEE (reference sequence). The CDR3 length is 14 residues. V was shortened by 2 bases and J by 3 bases, with 12 bases between the two germline ends. This chain's CDR3 is CASSLGGGSYEQYF. CDR3 DNA sequence: TGTGCCAGCAGCTTAGGGGGAGGCAGCTACGAGCAGTACTTC.

The table lists this clone with a count of one. CDR3 DNA: TGTGCCAGCAGCTTGAGGCAGGGGCTGGAGCAGTACTTC. It translates to CASSLRQGLEQYF. The rearrangement links TRBV5-6 to TRBJ2-7; weak D call: TRBD1 (6 bases). The CDR3 contains 13 residues. Germline V gives CDR1 SGHDT, CDR2 YYEEEE. Trimming removed 1 base from V and 7 bases from J, with 12 bases in between. Based on the CDR3 plus reference TRBV5-6 and TRBJ2-7, the full variable domain is DAGVTQSPTHLIKTRGQQVTLRCSPKSGHDTVSWYQQALGQGPQFIFQYYEEEERQRGNFPDRFSGHQFPNYSSELNVNALLLGDSALYLCASSLRQGLEQYFGPGTRLTVT.

The chain has TRBV10-1 and TRBJ1-6, with D uncertain. There are 9 residues in the CDR3. Per the germline V gene, CDR1 is WNHNN and CDR2 is SYGVQD (reference sequence). Between the trimmed V and J ends, which lost 7 bases and 9 bases, there was a span of 1 base. The CDR3 region is CASTSPLHF. DNA for the CDR3: TGCGCCAGCACTTCACCCCTCCACTTT.

A single count supports this clone. The genes are TRBV9 and TRBJ2-7; no clear D gene. The CDR3 runs 15 residues. Germline V gene sequence: CDR1 SGDLS, CDR2 YYNGEE. V was pared by 3 bases and J by 4 bases, with 17 bases between. The CDR3 DNA reads as TGTGCCAGCAGCGAAGGTTCCCCTGAACGATACGAGCAGTACTTC. Protein product: CASSEGSPERYEQYF.

The chain carries TRBV27 and TRBJ2-7, with 11 bases lining up with TRBD2. V gave up 6 bases and J gave up 5 bases; unmatched junction bases: 6. Germline CDR1 reads MNHEY; CDR2 reads SMNVEV (reference sequence). CDR3 size: 14 residues. The CDR3 DNA follows: TGTGCCAGCAGCCTAGCGGGGGGTTACGACGAGCAGTACTTC. The encoded protein is CASSLAGGYDEQYF.

This clone was seen a single time. The CDR3 DNA reads as TGCAGCGTTGAGACTAGCGGGGGGCCCTCTAGCACAGATACGCAGTATTTT. This gives the protein CSVETSGGPSSTDTQYF. V gene TRBV29-1 combines with J gene TRBJ2-3; TRBD2 aligns across 13 bases. The germline V gene has CDR1 SQVTM and CDR2 ANQGSEA. V was pared by 3 bases and J by 0 bases, with 6 bases of the junction left unmatched. The CDR3 is 17 amino acids.

With respect to this clone: The sample carries other DNA sequences with the same CDR3. The chain uses TRBV30 and TRBJ2-1; 7 bases map to TRBD2. This CDR3 has 13 amino acids. The V and J ends lost 0 bases and 6 bases, in that order; junction bases with no gene match: 2. Germline V gene lookup returns CDR1 GTSNPN and CDR2 SVGIG (reference sequence). The CDR3 sequence: CAWSVGGSNEQFF. CDR3 nucleotides: TGTGCCTGGAGTGTGGGGGGGAGCAATGAGCAGTTCTTC.